Listed here is a single T cell receptor beta chain. The sample is drawn from a study of T-cell memory formation after mild COVID-19. TCRdb redid the calling of the 5' RACE reads with MiXCR, one entry per CDR3 protein. The sample lists 5,000 or so distinct CDR3 sequences, around 25% occurring once. CDR1 SGHTA and CDR2 FQGNSA come from the germline V gene. The CDR3 sequence is 14 residues long. The germline V and J ends were trimmed by 5 bases and 5 bases, with 15 bases remaining between them. Sequenced sample: PBMCs or a T cell subset sorted from them (not recorded which). The chain carries TRBV7-2 and TRBJ1-1; weak D call: TRBD1 (5 bases). The source of this sequence is an adult who had mild COVID-19 (a few samples of this study predate the infection). Cell type and time point are not known. CDR3 sequence (DNA): TGTGCCAGCAGCGGATACGGGACCTTTACTGAAGCTTTCTTT. It encodes CASSGYGTFTEAFF.